This T cell receptor (beta chain) came from a study of blood T cell repertoires in COVID-19. At the level of the study: The origin of the acute and convalescent COVID-19 samples was the United States, Italy and Spain. The analysed material was cDNA or gDNA that came from T cells, B-cell-depleted T cells, or PBMCs.

Study processing details: Estimation of nucleated cell counts relied on the amplification of reference gene primers. Assay: immunoSEQ multiplex PCR; the TCRdb copy retains only in-frame clones and omits some. V, J and clone size reflect that table, while D and trimming were determined from the DNA. The sample carries about 120,000 clones, roughly 90% recorded once. Sequencing was carried out using peripheral blood. This receptor was taken from a woman in her 70s who had recovered from COVID-19.

CDR3 protein: CASSLINTGKAGELFF. CDR3 DNA: TGTGCCAGCAGCTTAATAAACACAGGGAAGGCCGGGGAGCTGTTTTTT. The V call is TRBV7-3, the J call TRBJ2-2, with D maybe TRBD1 (6 bases). Looked up from germline, CDR1 is SGHTA and CDR2 is FQGTGA. V dropped 1 base and J dropped 6 bases, with 15 bases sitting between them. This CDR3 has 16 residues.